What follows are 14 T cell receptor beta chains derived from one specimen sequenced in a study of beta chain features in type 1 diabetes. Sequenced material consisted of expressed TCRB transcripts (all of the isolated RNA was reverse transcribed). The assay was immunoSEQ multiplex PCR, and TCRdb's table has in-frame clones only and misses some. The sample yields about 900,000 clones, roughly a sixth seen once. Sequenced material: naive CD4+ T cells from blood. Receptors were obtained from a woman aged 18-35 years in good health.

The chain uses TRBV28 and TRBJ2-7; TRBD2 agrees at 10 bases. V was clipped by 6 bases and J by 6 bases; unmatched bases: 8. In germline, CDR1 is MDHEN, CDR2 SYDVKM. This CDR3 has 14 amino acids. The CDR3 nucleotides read TGTGCCAGCAGCTATAGCGGGGGGTCTCGCGAGCAGTACTTC. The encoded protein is CASSYSGGSREQYF.

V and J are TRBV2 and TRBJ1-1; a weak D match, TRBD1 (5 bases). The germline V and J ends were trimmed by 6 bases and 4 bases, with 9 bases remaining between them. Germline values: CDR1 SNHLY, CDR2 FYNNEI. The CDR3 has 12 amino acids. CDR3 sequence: CASSLDSTEAFF. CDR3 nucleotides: TGTGCCAGCAGCCTTGACAGCACTGAAGCTTTCTTT.

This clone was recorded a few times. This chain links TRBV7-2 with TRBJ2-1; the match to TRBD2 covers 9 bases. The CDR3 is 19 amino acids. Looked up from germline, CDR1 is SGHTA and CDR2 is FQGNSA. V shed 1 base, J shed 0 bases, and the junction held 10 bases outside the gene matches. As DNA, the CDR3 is TGTGCCAGCAGCTTAGATTCGGGACTAGCCGTAAGCTCCTACAATGAGCAGTTCTTC. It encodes CASSLDSGLAVSSYNEQFF.

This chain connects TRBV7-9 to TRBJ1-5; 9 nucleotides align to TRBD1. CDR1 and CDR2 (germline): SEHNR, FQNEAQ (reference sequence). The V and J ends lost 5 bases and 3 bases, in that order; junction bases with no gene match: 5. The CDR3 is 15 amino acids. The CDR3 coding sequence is TGTGCCAGCAGCCTAGACAGGGGGGACAATCAGCCCCAGCATTTT. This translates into CASSLDRGDNQPQHF.

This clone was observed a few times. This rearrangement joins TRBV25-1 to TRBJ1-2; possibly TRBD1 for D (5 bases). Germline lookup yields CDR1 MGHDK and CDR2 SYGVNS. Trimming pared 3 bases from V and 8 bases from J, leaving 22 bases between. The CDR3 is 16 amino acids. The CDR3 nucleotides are TGTGCCAGCAGTGAGAACCCAGGGCGGGGTCCCGGCGGCTACACCTTC. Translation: CASSENPGRGPGGYTF.

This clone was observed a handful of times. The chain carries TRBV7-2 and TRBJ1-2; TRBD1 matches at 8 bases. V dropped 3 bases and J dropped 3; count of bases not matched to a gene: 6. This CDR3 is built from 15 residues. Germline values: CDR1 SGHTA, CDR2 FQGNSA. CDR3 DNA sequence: TGTGCCAGCAGCTTCAGGGGGCTTGGGGACTATGGCTACACCTTC. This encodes CASSFRGLGDYGYTF.

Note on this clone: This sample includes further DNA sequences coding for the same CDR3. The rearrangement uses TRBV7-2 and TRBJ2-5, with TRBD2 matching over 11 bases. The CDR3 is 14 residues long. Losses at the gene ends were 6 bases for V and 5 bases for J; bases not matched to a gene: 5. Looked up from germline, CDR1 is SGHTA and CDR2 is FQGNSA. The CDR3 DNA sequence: TGTGCCAGCAGTTTACTAGCGGGAGTGGAGACCCAGTACTTC. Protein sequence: CASSLLAGVETQYF.

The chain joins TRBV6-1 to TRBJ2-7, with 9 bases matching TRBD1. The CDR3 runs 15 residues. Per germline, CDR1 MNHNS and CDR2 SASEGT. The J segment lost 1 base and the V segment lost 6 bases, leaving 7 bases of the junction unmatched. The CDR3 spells CASRTGGGISYEQYF. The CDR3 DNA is TGTGCCAGCAGAACAGGGGGCGGAATATCCTACGAGCAGTACTTC.

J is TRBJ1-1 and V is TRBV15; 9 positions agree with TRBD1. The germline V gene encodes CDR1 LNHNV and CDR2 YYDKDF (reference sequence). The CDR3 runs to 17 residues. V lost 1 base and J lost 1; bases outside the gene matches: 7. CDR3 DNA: TGTGCCACCAGCAGAGGTGGGACAGGGAAACCGAACACTGAAGCTTTCTTT. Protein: CATSRGGTGKPNTEAFF.

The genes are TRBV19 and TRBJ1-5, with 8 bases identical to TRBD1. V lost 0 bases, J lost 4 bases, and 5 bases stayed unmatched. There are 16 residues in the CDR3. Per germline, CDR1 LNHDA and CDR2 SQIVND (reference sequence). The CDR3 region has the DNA TGTGCCAGTAGTATAGACCAGGGGGCGCAGAATCAGCCCCAGCATTTT. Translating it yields CASSIDQGAQNQPQHF.

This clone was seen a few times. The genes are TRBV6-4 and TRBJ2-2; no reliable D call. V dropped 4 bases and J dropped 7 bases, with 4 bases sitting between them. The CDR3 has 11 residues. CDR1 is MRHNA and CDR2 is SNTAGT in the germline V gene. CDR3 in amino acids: CASSASGELFF. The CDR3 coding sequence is TGTGCCAGCAGTGCTAGCGGGGAGCTGTTTTTT.

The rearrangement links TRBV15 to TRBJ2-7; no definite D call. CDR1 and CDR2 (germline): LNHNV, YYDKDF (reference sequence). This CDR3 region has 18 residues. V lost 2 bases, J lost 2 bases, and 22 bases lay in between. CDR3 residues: CATSRSLGYRANTYEQYF. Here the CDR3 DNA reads TGTGCCACCAGCAGATCGCTTGGTTACCGGGCGAATACCTACGAGCAGTACTTC.

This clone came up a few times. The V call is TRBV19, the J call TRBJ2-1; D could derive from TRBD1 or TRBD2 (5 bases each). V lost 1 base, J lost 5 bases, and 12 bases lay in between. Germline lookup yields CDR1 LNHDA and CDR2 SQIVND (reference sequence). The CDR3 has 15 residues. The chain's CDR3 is CASSIGDQQHNEQFF. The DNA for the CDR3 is TGTGCCAGTAGTATAGGGGACCAGCAGCACAATGAGCAGTTCTTC.

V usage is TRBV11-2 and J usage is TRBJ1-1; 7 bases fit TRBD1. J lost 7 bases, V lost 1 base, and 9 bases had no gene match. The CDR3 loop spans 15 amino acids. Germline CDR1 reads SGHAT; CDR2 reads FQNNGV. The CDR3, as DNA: TGTGCCAGCAGCTTAGCATCAGGACAGGCTTTTGAAGCTTTCTTT. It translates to CASSLASGQAFEAFF.